The clone carrying this TCR beta chain was detected only a few times. Trimming stripped 2 bases from V and 4 bases from J, with 7 bases between. Germline V lookup: CDR1 SGHKS, CDR2 YYEKEE (reference sequence). This CDR3 region has 13 residues. The record originates from a study of T cell responses to AZD1222 COVID-19 vaccine. The data were produced by immunoSEQ multiplex PCR, yet TCRdb's version contains in-frame clones alone and is incomplete. This table holds about 15,000 clones, about 87% found once. Researchers grouped second doses given at about 4 or about 12 weeks into one pool. The material sequenced was peripheral blood, taken 28 days after the second AZD1222 dose. This TCR came from an adult who received the AZD1222 COVID-19 vaccine. The rearrangement links TRBV5-5 to TRBJ1-5; no reliable D call. The CDR3 DNA reads TGTGCCAGCAGCTTAAATACAAATCAGCCCCAGCATTTT. Translation: CASSLNTNQPQHF.